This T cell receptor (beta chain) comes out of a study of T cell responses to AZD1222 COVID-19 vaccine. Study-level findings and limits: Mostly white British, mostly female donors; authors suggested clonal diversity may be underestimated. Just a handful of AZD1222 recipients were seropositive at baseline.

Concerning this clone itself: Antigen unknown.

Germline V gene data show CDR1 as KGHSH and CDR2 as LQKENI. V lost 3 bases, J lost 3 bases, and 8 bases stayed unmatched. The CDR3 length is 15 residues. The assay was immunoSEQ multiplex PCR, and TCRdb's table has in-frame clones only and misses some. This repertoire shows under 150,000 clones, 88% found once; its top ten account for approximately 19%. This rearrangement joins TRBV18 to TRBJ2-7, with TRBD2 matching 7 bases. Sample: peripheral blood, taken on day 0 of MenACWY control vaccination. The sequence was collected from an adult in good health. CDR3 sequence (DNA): TGTGCCAGCTCACCGGGACTACCACCCTTCTACGAGCAGTACTTC. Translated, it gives CASSPGLPPFYEQYF.